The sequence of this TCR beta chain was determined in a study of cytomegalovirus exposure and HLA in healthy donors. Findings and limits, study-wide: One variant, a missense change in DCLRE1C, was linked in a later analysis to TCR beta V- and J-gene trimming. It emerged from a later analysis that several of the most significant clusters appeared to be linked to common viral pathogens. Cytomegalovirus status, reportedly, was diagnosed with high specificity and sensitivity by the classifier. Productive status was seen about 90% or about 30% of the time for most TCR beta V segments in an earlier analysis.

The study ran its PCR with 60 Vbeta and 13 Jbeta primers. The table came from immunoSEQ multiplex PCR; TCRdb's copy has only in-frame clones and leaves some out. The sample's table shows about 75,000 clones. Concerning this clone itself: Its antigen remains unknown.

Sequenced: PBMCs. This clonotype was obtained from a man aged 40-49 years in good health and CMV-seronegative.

The CDR3 region is CASSFVTGQVNTEAFF. The CDR3 nucleotides read TGCGCCAGCAGCTTTGTGACGGGACAAGTGAACACTGAAGCTTTCTTT. This rearrangement joins TRBV5-1 to TRBJ1-1; possible D gene TRBD1, 6 bases. The V end was cut by 2 bases, the J end by 0 bases, with 14 bases between. The CDR3 is 16 amino acids. The germline CDR1 and CDR2 sequences are SGHRS and YFSETQ.